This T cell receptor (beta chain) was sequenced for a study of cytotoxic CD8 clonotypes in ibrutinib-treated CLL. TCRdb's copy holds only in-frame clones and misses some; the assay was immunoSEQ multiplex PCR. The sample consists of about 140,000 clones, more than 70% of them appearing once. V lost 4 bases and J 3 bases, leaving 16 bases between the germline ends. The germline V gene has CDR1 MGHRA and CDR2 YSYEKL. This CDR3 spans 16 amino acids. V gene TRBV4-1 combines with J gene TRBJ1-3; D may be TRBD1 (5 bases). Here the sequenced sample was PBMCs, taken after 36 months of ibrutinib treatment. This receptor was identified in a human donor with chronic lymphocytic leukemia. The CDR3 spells CASSRETGVFGNTIYF. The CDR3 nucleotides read TGCGCCAGCAGCCGCGAAACAGGAGTATTTGGAAACACCATATATTTT.